The next 20 T cell receptor beta chains were all read from a single sample in a study of blood T cell repertoires in COVID-19. The data were produced by immunoSEQ multiplex PCR, yet TCRdb's version contains in-frame clones alone and is incomplete. The data hold approximately 61,000 clones, with around 86% observed a single time. The sequenced sample was peripheral blood. These receptors were collected from a human donor in a cohort sampled during active COVID-19.

The chain's CDR3 is CASSISGQGIQPQHF. The CDR3, as DNA: TGTGCCAGTAGTATATCGGGACAGGGAATTCAGCCCCAGCATTTT. The gene calls are TRBV19 and TRBJ1-5; 9 bases match TRBD1. The germline CDR1 and CDR2 sequences are LNHDA and SQIVND (reference sequence). This CDR3 comprises 15 residues. The junction had 5 bases not matched to a gene; V was cut back by 2 bases and J by 6 bases. Variable domain in full (rest from reference TRBV19 and TRBJ1-5): DGGITQSPKYLFRKEGQNVTLSCEQNLNHDAMYWYRQDPGQGLRLIYYSQIVNDFQKGDIAEGYSVSREKKESFPLTVTSAQKNPTAFYLCASSISGQGIQPQHFGDGTRLSIL.

This clone came up a few times. The rearrangement joins TRBV6-6 to TRBJ2-7; 7 positions match TRBD1. The germline CDR1 and CDR2 sequences are MNHNY and SVGAGI (reference sequence). J lost 5 bases, V lost 3 bases, and 7 bases had no gene match. CDR3 size: 14 residues. The CDR3 here is CASSYKQGNNEQYF. Here the CDR3 DNA reads TGTGCCAGCAGTTATAAACAGGGGAACAACGAGCAGTACTTC.

The CDR3 sequence is CASSLAEDTSFIGEQYF. The CDR3 nucleotides are TGTGCCAGCAGCTTAGCGGAGGACACTAGCTTTATCGGCGAGCAGTACTTC. The chain employs TRBV7-8 and TRBJ2-7; perhaps TRBD2 as D (6 bases). Germline V gives CDR1 SGHVS, CDR2 FQNEAQ. The CDR3 is 17 residues long. Trimming left V 0 bases short and J 6 bases short, with 21 bases between.

In its sample, this clone was seen a few times. The V call is TRBV7-9, the J call TRBJ1-1, with D perhaps matching TRBD1 (5 bases). Germline CDR1 is SEHNR and CDR2 is FQNEAQ (reference sequence). The CDR3 spans 16 residues. Trimming shortened V by 0 bases and J by 2 bases, and 13 bases separated the two germline ends. CDR3 in amino acids: CASSLAVGQGNTEAFF. The CDR3 region has the DNA TGTGCCAGCAGCTTAGCTGTCGGGCAGGGAAACACTGAAGCTTTCTTT.

The rearrangement joins TRBV7-9 to TRBJ1-1, with a possible D match to TRBD1 (5 bases). V was pared by 2 bases and J by 6 bases, with 10 bases between. The V gene's germline CDR1 is SEHNR and CDR2 FQNEAQ (reference sequence). The length of the CDR3 is 13 residues. CDR3 sequence: CASSLIGRAEAFF. The CDR3 coding sequence is TGTGCCAGCAGCTTAATCGGCAGGGCTGAAGCTTTCTTT.

The chain employs TRBV7-9 and TRBJ1-1; D unresolved. Germline V gene sequence: CDR1 SEHNR, CDR2 FQNEAQ (reference sequence). V lost 1 base to trimming and J lost 1 base, with 13 bases between them. The CDR3 is made up of 16 amino acids. CDR3 bases: TGTGCCAGCAGCTTAGGAGCGGGTGCGGAGAACACTGAAGCTTTCTTT. Protein: CASSLGAGAENTEAFF.

The chain couples TRBV7-9 to TRBJ1-6; D might be TRBD1 (6 bases). There are 15 residues in the CDR3. Deletions cut 5 bases from V and 6 bases from J, with 14 bases between. Germline V gene sequence: CDR1 SEHNR, CDR2 FQNEAQ (reference sequence). This CDR3 reads CASSANQGLNSPLHF. CDR3 sequence (DNA): TGTGCCAGCAGCGCCAATCAGGGGCTTAATTCACCCCTCCACTTT.

This clone was seen only a few times. The V and J genes are TRBV11-2 and TRBJ2-1; perhaps TRBD1 as D (5 bases). Germline CDR1 SGHAT, CDR2 FQNNGV. Trimming took 1 base from V and 7 from J, leaving 17 bases between them. This CDR3 is built from 16 residues. The CDR3 spells CASSLGSRVAFNEQFF. In nucleotides, the CDR3 is TGTGCCAGCAGCTTAGGGAGCAGGGTAGCCTTTAATGAGCAGTTCTTC.

The chain joins TRBV11-2 to TRBJ2-1, with D unresolved. Germline values: CDR1 SGHAT, CDR2 FQNNGV. The CDR3 runs 16 residues. The V gene lost 0 bases and the J gene lost 4 bases, with 13 bases spanning the gap. The DNA of the CDR3 is TGTGCCAGCAGCTTAGATCCCCCGACAAAGTACAATGAGCAGTTCTTC. Translation: CASSLDPPTKYNEQFF.

The gene calls are TRBV27 and TRBJ1-2; D gene uncertain. CDR1 and CDR2 from the germline V gene are MNHEY and SMNVEV (reference sequence). This CDR3 comprises 15 residues. Trimming left V 8 bases short and J 0 bases short, with 16 bases between. CDR3 in DNA: TGTGCCAGCGCCACGAGACACGAACCTAACTATGGCTACACCTTC. Amino acids: CASATRHEPNYGYTF.

This clone was observed a handful of times. The chain carries TRBV2 and TRBJ2-7; 9 bases line up with TRBD1. The CDR3 has 13 residues. Germline-derived CDR1 and CDR2 are SNHLY and FYNNEI. Germline trimming cut 8 bases from V and 3 bases from J; bases unmatched to any gene: 5. CDR3 sequence: CASVGTGIYEQYF. DNA for the CDR3: TGTGCCAGCGTCGGGACAGGGATCTACGAGCAGTACTTC.

The chain has TRBV7-8 and TRBJ1-2; no reliable D call. The CDR3 spans 13 residues. V was pared by 4 bases and J by 4 bases, with 10 bases between. Germline CDR1 SGHVS, CDR2 FQNEAQ. CDR3 DNA sequence: TGTGCCAGCAGCTCGTCCGGGATCTATGGCTACACCTTC. Translating gives CASSSSGIYGYTF. Full variable domain (rest looked up from reference TRBV7-8 and TRBJ1-2): GAGVSQSPRYKVAKRGQDVALRCDPISGHVSLFWYQQALGQGPEFLTYFQNEAQLDKSGLPSDRFFAERPEGSVSTLKIQRTQQEDSAVYLCASSSSGIYGYTFGSGTRLTVV.

In its sample, this clone was seen once. This sequence joins TRBV29-1 and TRBJ2-7; D remains unclear. Germline CDR1 reads SQVTM; CDR2 reads ANQGSEA. CDR3 size: 13 residues. Between the trimmed V and J ends, which lost 4 bases and 5 bases, there was a span of 15 bases. CDR3 coding DNA: TGCAGCGTTGCTACAGACATATTTCACGAGCAGTACTTC. It yields the protein CSVATDIFHEQYF.

This sequence joins TRBV6-1 and TRBJ2-7, with TRBD1 as a possible D gene (5 bases). Germline-derived CDR1 and CDR2 are MNHNS and SASEGT. CDR3 length: 15 amino acids. V lost 2 bases, J lost 5 bases, and 16 bases lay in between. The DNA of the CDR3 is TGTGCCAGCAGTGAACAGGGCTCCCCAAGGGACGAGCAGTACTTC. Its translation: CASSEQGSPRDEQYF.

The genes are TRBV9 and TRBJ2-7; 10 positions match TRBD1. The V and J ends lost 0 bases and 3 bases, in that order; junction bases with no gene match: 6. There are 16 residues in the CDR3. Germline CDR1 is SGDLS and CDR2 is YYNGEE. The CDR3 reads CASSVATGQGVYEQYF. The CDR3 DNA follows: TGTGCCAGCAGCGTAGCGACAGGACAGGGGGTCTACGAGCAGTACTTC.

V and J are TRBV20-1 and TRBJ2-5; 8 bases fit TRBD1. CDR3 size: 11 residues. V was pared by 6 bases and J by 5 bases, with 2 bases of the junction left unmatched. CDR1 DFQATT and CDR2 SNEGSKA come from the germline V gene (reference sequence). The CDR3 nucleotides read TGCAGTGCACAGGGGGTCGAGACCCAGTACTTC. This codes for CSAQGVETQYF.

The V call is TRBV28, the J call TRBJ1-5; D unclear. CDR1 and CDR2 (germline): MDHEN, SYDVKM. V was shortened by 4 bases and J by 5 bases, with 9 bases between the two germline ends. The CDR3 covers 13 residues. The CDR3 sequence is CASSSTGYQPQHF. The CDR3 bases are TGTGCCAGCAGTTCAACGGGGTATCAGCCCCAGCATTTT.

This chain uses TRBV6-5 with TRBJ1-6; 9 nucleotides match TRBD1. This CDR3 is built from 16 residues. Germline CDR1 reads MNHEY; CDR2 reads SVGAGI. Trimming took 0 bases from V and 3 from J; bases not matched to a gene: 0. The CDR3 region has the DNA TGTGCCAGCAGTTACTCGACAGGGGGCTATAATTCACCCCTCCACTTT. It encodes CASSYSTGGYNSPLHF.

The genes are TRBV3-1 (or the pseudogene TRBV3-2) and TRBJ1-6; 8 bases line up with TRBD1. The CDR3 has 18 amino acids. Germline lookup yields CDR1 LGHDT and CDR2 YNNKEL (reference sequence). J gave up 1 base and V 1 base, and 6 bases lay outside the gene matches. The CDR3 bases are TGTGCCAGCAGCCAAGGGGGTCAGGGGGCATCCTATAATTCACCCCTCCACTTT. Amino acids: CASSQGGQGASYNSPLHF.

The chain joins TRBV28 to TRBJ2-7; 9 bases match TRBD1. The CDR3 has 16 residues. J was trimmed by 5 bases and V by 5 bases; bases with no gene match: 13. Germline lookup yields CDR1 MDHEN and CDR2 SYDVKM. The CDR3 sequence is CASSRGDGTGLDEQYF. The CDR3 region has the DNA TGTGCCAGCAGTAGGGGTGACGGGACAGGGCTTGACGAGCAGTACTTC.